This TCR beta chain was captured by sequencing in a study of graft-versus-host responses after intestinal transplantation. Study results and limitations: There were GvH clones found in recipient marrow, and some of them appeared first in ileum or blood.

A remark on this clone: Its antigen is unknown. The identical CDR3 is also encoded by other nucleotide sequences in the sample.

V dropped 0 bases and J dropped 5 bases, with 6 bases sitting between them. Germline assignment: CDR1 SGHRS and CDR2 YFSETQ. The CDR3 totals 12 residues. TCRdb's copy holds only in-frame clones and misses some; the assay was immunoSEQ multiplex PCR. This sample carries about 9,500 clones, over 75% of them seen once, and the ten largest clones take approximately 9.9%. The sequencing used PBMCs, collected 230 to 250 days after intestinal transplant. This TCR derives from a human patient who received an intestinal transplant, so some T cells may come from the graft donor. V is TRBV5-1 and J is TRBJ2-7; D gene uncertain. The CDR3 protein is CASSLGRDEQYF. CDR3 DNA: TGCGCCAGCAGCTTGGGTCGAGACGAGCAGTACTTC.